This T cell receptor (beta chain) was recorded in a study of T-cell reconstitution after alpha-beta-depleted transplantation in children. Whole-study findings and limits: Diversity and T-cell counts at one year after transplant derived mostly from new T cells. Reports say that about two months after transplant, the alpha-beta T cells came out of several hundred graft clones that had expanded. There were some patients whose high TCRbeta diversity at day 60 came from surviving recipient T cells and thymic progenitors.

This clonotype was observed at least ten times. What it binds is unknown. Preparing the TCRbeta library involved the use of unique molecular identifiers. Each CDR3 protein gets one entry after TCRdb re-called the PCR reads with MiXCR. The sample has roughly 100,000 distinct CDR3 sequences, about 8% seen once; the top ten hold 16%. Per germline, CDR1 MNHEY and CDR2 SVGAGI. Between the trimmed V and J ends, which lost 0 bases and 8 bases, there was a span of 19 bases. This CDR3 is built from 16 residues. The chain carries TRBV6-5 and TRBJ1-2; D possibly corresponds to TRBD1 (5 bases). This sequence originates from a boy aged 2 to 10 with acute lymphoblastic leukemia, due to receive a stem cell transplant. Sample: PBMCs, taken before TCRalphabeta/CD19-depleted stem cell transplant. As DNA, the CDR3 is TGTGCCAGCAGTTACTCGATGCTCGGAGGGACTAACGGCTACACCTTC. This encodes CASSYSMLGGTNGYTF.